This T cell receptor (beta chain) was captured by sequencing in a study of shared clonotypes between healthy human individuals. Germline CDR1 and CDR2: SGHRS and YFSETQ. V shed 7 bases and J shed 5 bases, with 16 bases lying between them. CDR3 length: 14 amino acids. Method: immunoSEQ multiplex PCR; TCRdb's copy keeps in-frame clones and lacks some. This sample yields some 1,100,000 clones, of which 75% to 80% are seen a single time; under 0.65% belongs to the top ten. The chain carries TRBV5-1 and TRBJ2-1; tentatively, D is TRBD2 (5 bases). The receptor's source is a man between 18 and 35 years old in good health. Some clones in this sample may be carry-over from other donors' samples. The sequenced sample was memory CD4+ T cells from PBMCs. Described subset: CD45RA-negative fraction. CDR3 in DNA: TGCGCCAGCCAGGAGGCCACCATGGACAATGAGCAGTTCTTC. It specifies CASQEATMDNEQFF.